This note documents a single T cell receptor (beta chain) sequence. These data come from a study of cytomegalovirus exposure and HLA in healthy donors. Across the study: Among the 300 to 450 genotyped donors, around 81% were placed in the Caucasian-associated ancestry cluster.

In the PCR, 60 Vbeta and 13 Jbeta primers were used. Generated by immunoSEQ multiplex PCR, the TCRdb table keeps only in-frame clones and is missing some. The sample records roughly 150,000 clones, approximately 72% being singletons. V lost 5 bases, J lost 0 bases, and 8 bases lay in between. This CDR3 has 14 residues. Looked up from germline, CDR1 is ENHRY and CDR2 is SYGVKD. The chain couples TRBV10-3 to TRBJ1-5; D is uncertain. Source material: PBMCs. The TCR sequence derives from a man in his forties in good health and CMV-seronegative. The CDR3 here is CAISQAASNQPQHF. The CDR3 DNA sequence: TGTGCCATCAGTCAGGCAGCTAGCAATCAGCCCCAGCATTTT.